The 3 T cell receptor beta chains presented below share a single source sample, sequenced in a study of long-term antiretroviral therapy in people with HIV. Version v3.0 of the immunoSEQ assay ran at survey level. The repertoire was sequenced with immunoSEQ multiplex PCR; TCRdb's copy has only in-frame clones and lacks some. The data show approximately 21,000 clones, over 75% seen once. This specimen consisted of unsorted PBMCs, obtained approximately 4.5 years before starting antiretroviral therapy. These receptors were taken from a woman in her twenties or thirties with HIV.

This chain connects TRBV5-6 to TRBJ2-7, with 7 nucleotides matching TRBD1. V dropped 2 bases and J dropped 3; count of bases not matched to a gene: 8. CDR1 SGHDT and CDR2 YYEEEE come from the germline V gene. This CDR3 contains 15 residues. The CDR3 loop is CASSFTGTAFYEQYF. The CDR3 coding sequence is TGTGCCAGCAGCTTTACCGGGACAGCCTTCTACGAGCAGTACTTC.

V gene TRBV6-6 combines with J gene TRBJ1-1, with unresolved D. Trimming left V 6 bases short and J 2 bases short, with 16 bases between. In germline, CDR1 is MNHNY, CDR2 SVGAGI (reference sequence). There are 15 residues in the CDR3. The DNA for the CDR3 is TGTGCCAGCAGACCCTCAGTTGGAGGTAACACTGAAGCTTTCTTT. Residues: CASRPSVGGNTEAFF.

This sequence joins TRBV6-6 and TRBJ1-4; D gene uncertain. Germline V gene lookup returns CDR1 MNHNY and CDR2 SVGAGI (reference sequence). V lost 6 bases to trimming and J lost 3 bases, with 14 bases between them. The CDR3 is 15 amino acids. The CDR3 is CASSNGKQSNEKLFF. CDR3 DNA: TGTGCCAGCAGCAATGGGAAACAGTCTAATGAAAAACTGTTTTTT.